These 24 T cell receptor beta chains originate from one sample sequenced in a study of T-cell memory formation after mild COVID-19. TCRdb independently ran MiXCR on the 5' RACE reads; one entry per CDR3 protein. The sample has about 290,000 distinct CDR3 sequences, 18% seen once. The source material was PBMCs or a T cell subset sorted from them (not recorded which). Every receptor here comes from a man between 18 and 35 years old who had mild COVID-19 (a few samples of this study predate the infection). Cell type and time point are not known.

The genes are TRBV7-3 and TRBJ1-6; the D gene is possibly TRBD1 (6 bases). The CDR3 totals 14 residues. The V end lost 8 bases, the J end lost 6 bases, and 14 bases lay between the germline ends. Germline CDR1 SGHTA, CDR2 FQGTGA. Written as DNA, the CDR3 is TGTGCCAGCTCCGAGGACAGCGTTAATTCACCCCTCCACTTT. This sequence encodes CASSEDSVNSPLHF.

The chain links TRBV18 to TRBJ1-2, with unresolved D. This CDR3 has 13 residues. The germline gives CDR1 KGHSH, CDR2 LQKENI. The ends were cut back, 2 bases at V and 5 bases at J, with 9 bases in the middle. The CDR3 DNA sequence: TGTGCCAGCTCACCAGACGCAGTTTATGGCTACACCTTC. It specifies CASSPDAVYGYTF.

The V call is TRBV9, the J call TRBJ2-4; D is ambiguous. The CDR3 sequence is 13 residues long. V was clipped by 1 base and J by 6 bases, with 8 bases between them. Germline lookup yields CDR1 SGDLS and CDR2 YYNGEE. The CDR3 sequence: CASSVYTGNIQYF. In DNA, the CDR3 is TGTGCCAGCAGCGTATATACCGGAAACATTCAGTACTTC.

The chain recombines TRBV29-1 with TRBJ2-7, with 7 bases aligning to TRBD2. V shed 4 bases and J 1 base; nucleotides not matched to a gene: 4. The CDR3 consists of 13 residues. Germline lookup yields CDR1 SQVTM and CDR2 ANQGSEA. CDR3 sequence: CSVVLGGSYEQYF. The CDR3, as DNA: TGCAGCGTTGTTTTGGGGGGGTCCTACGAGCAGTACTTC.

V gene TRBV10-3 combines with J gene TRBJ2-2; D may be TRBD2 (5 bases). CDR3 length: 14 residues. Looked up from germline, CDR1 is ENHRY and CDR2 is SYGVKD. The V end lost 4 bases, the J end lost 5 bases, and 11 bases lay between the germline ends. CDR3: CAISGVWRTGELFF. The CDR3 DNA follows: TGTGCCATCAGTGGGGTGTGGAGGACCGGGGAGCTGTTTTTT.

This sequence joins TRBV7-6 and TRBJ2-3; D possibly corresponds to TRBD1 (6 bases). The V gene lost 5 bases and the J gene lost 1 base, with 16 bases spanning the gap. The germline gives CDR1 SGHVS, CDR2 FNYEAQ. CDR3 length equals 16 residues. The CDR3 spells CASSPSRGTRTDTQYF. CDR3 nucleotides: TGTGCCAGCAGCCCATCCAGGGGTACTCGCACAGATACGCAGTATTTT.

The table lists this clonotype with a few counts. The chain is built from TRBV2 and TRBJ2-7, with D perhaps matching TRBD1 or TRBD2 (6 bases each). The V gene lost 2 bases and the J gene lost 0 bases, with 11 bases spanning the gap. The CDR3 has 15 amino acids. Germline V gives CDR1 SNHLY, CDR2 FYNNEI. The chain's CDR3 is CASSEKGGPSYEQYF. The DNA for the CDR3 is TGTGCCAGCAGTGAAAAGGGGGGCCCCTCCTACGAGCAGTACTTC.

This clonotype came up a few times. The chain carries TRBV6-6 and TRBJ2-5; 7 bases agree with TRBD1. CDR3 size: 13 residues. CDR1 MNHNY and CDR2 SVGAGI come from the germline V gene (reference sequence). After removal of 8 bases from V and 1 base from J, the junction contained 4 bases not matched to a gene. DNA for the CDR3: TGTGCCAGCGGCCGGGACAGCCAAGAGACCCAGTACTTC. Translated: CASGRDSQETQYF.

For the CDR3, the DNA is TGTGCCAGTAGTTCCTTCCCGGGGAACACTGAAGCTTTCTTT. The encoded protein is CASSSFPGNTEAFF. The chain combines TRBV19 with TRBJ1-1, with no clear D. Looked up from germline, CDR1 is LNHDA and CDR2 is SQIVND (reference sequence). The length of the CDR3 is 14 residues. Trimming shortened V by 5 bases and J by 1 base, and 11 bases separated the two germline ends.

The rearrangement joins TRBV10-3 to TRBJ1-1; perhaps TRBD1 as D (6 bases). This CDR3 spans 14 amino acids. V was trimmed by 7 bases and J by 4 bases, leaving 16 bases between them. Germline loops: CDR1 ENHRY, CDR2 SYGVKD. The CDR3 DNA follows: TGTGCCATCACCGAGGGGGGGCTTAGCACTGAAGCTTTCTTT. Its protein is CAITEGGLSTEAFF.

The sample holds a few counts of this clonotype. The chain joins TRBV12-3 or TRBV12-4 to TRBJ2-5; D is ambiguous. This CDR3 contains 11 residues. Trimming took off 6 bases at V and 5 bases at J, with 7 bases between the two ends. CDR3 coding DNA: TGTGCCAGCAGGGTCGGTGAGACCCAGTACTTC. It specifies CASRVGETQYF.

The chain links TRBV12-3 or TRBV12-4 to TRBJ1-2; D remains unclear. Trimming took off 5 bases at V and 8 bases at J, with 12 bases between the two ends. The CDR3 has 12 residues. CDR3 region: CASSRRGPGYTF. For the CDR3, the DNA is TGTGCCAGCAGTCGGAGAGGACCCGGCTACACCTTC.

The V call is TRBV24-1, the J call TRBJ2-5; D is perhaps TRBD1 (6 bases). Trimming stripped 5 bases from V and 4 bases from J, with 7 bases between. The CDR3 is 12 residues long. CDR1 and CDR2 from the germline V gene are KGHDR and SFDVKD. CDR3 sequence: CATSGGGETQYF. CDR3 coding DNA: TGTGCCACCAGTGGAGGGGGAGAGACCCAGTACTTC.

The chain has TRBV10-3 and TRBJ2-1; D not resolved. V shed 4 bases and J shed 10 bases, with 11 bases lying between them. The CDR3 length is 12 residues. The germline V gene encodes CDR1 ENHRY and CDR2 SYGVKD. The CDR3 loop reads CAISVIEEEQFF. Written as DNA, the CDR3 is TGTGCCATCAGTGTAATAGAGGAGGAGCAGTTCTTC.

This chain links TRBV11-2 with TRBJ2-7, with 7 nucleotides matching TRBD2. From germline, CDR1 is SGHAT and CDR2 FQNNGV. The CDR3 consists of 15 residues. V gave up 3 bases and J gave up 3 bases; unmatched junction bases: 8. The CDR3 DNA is TGTGCCAGCAGCTTGGCGCCCGGGACTAACTACGAGCAGTACGTC. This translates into CASSLAPGTNYEQYV.

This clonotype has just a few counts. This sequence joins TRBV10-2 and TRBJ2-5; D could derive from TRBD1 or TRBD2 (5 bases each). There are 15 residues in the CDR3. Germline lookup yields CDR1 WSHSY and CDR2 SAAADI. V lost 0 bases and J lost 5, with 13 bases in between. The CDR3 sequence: CASSESFRGRETQYF. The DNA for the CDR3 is TGCGCCAGCAGTGAGTCGTTCCGGGGACGGGAGACCCAGTACTTC.

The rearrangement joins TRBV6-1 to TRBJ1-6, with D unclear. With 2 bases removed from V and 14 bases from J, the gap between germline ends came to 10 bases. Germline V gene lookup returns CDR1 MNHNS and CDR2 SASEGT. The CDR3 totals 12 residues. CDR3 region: CASSEFTRALHF. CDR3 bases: TGTGCCAGCAGTGAATTTACCCGGGCCCTCCACTTT.

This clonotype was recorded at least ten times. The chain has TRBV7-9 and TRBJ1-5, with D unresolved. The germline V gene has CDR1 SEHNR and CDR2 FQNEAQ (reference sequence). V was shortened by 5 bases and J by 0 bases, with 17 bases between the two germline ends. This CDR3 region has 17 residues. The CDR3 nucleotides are TGTGCCAGCAGCACCGGAGCCCCGCTCGTTAGCAATCAGCCCCAGCATTTT. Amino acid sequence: CASSTGAPLVSNQPQHF.

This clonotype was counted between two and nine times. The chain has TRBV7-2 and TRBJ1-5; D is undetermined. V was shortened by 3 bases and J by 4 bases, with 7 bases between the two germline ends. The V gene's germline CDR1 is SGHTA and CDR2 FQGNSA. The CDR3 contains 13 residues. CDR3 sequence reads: CASSFTENQPQHF. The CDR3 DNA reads TGTGCCAGCAGCTTTACAGAGAATCAGCCCCAGCATTTT. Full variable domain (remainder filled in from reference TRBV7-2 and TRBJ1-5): GAGVSQSPSNKVTEKGKDVELRCDPISGHTALYWYRQSLGQGLEFLIYFQGNSAPDKSGLPSDRFSAERTGGSVSTLTIQRTQQEDSAVYLCASSFTENQPQHFGDGTRLSIL.

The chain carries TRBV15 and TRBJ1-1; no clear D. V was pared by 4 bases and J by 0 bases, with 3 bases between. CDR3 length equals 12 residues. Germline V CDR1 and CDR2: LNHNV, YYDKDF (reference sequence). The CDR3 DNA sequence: TGTGCCACCAGCACAATGAACACTGAAGCTTTCTTT. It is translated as CATSTMNTEAFF.

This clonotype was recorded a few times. The CDR3 region has the DNA TGTGCCAGCAGCTTAGGACTCCTGAACGAGCAGTACTTC. This codes for CASSLGLLNEQYF. V usage is TRBV7-6 and J usage is TRBJ2-7, with D hard to call. The CDR3 contains 13 residues. Germline-derived CDR1 and CDR2 are SGHVS and FNYEAQ. V dropped 1 base and J dropped 5 bases, with 9 bases sitting between them.

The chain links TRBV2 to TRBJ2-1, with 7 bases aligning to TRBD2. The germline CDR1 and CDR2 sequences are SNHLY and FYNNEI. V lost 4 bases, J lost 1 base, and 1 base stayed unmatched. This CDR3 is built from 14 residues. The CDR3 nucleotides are TGTGCCAGCAGTGGACTAGCATCCTACAATGAGCAGTTCTTC. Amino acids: CASSGLASYNEQFF.

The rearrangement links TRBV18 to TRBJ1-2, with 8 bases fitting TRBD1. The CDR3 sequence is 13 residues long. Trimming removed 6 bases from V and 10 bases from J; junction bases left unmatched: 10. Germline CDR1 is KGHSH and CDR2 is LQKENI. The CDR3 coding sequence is TGTGCCAGCTCGGTCTACGAGGACAGGGCCTACACCTTC. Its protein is CASSVYEDRAYTF.

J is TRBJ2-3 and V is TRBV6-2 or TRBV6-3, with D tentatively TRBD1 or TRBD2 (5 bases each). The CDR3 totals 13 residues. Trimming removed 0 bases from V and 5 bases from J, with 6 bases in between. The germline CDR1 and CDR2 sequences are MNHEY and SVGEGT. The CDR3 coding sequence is TGTGCCAGCAGTTACTCGGGGGTAGATACGCAGTATTTT. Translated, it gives CASSYSGVDTQYF.